The rows below give T cell receptor beta chains drawn from one sample of a study of blood T cell repertoires in COVID-19. The data were produced by immunoSEQ multiplex PCR, yet TCRdb's version contains in-frame clones alone and is incomplete. The sample has over 300,000 clones, 70% to 90% seen once. Sequenced input: PBMCs or T cells enriched from blood (not recorded which). The receptors originated from a man aged 30-40 years who had recovered from COVID-19. Both conserved end residues are part of each CDR3. D genes are given only for firm matches. Some rows have no size entry. The others give once, few or many, or a class for an expanded clone.

>-|-|12|TRBJ1-4|TRBV25-1
CATPPGGGKLFF
TGTGCCACCCCACCGGGGGGGGGAAAACTGTTTTTT
>-|-|13|TRBJ2-3|TRBV18
CASSPPTTDTQYF
TGTGCCAGCTCACCGCCTACTACAGATACGCAGTATTTT
>once|-|16|TRBJ2-7|TRBV27
CASSRASGTPTYEQYF
TGTGCCAGCAGCAGGGCGTCCGGGACACCCACCTACGAGCAGTACTTC
>-|TRBD1|15|TRBJ1-6|TRBV4-3
CASSQETGGYSPLHF
TGCGCCAGCAGCCAAGAGACAGGGGGGTATTCACCCCTCCACTTT
>few|-|15|TRBJ1-3|TRBV5-5
CASSLAGLSGNTIYF
TGTGCCAGCAGCTTGGCAGGGCTGTCTGGAAACACCATATATTTT
>-|TRBD2|15|TRBJ2-5|TRBV2
CASSLTSGGRETQYF
TGTGCCAGCAGTCTGACTAGCGGGGGGAGGGAGACCCAGTACTTC
>-|-|14|TRBJ1-1|TRBV19
CASMKREGNTEAFF
TGTGCCAGTATGAAGAGGGAGGGAAACACTGAAGCTTTCTTT
>-|-|12|TRBJ1-2|TRBV9
CASSVFGYGYTF
TGTGCCAGCAGCGTGTTCGGCTATGGCTACACCTTC
>-|-|15|TRBJ1-1|TRBV5-1
CASSFGSSGNTEAFF
TGCGCCAGCAGCTTTGGTTCGAGTGGGAACACTGAAGCTTTCTTT
>-|TRBD1|15|TRBJ2-7|TRBV12-5
CASGFRGKVGYEQYF
TGTGCTAGTGGTTTCAGGGGGAAAGTGGGCTACGAGCAGTACTTC
>few|-|16|TRBJ1-3|TRBV5-4
CASSLTLQGSGNTIYF
TGTGCCAGCAGCTTGACGCTACAGGGCTCTGGAAACACCATATATTTT
>-|-|14|TRBJ1-5|TRBV6-2/TRBV6-3
CASSLLFSNQPQHF
TGTGCCAGCAGCTTACTCTTTAGCAATCAGCCCCAGCATTTT
>once|-|13|TRBJ1-2|TRBV9
CASNSAQGNGYTF
TGTGCCAGCAACAGCGCGCAGGGAAATGGCTACACCTTC